Listed here is a single T cell receptor (beta chain). The data were produced by immunoSEQ multiplex PCR, yet TCRdb's version contains in-frame clones alone and is incomplete. Of 200,000 to 250,000 clones in the sample, about 90% were seen once. The length of the CDR3 is 14 residues. The germline V gene has CDR1 MNHEY and CDR2 SVGAGI. Unmatched junction bases numbered 6, after V lost 6 bases and J lost 2 bases. The source of the sample is a study of blood T cell repertoires in COVID-19. Looking at the study overall: Donors in the United States, Italy and Spain gave samples during acute or convalescent COVID-19.

Sequencing was performed on peripheral blood. This rearrangement joins TRBV6-5 to TRBJ2-7; 8 nucleotides match TRBD1. The TCR comes from a man between 18 and 35 years old with active or convalescent COVID-19. The CDR3 sequence: CASRWTGSPYEQYF. In nucleotides, the CDR3 is TGTGCCAGCAGGTGGACAGGGTCCCCCTACGAGCAGTACTTC.